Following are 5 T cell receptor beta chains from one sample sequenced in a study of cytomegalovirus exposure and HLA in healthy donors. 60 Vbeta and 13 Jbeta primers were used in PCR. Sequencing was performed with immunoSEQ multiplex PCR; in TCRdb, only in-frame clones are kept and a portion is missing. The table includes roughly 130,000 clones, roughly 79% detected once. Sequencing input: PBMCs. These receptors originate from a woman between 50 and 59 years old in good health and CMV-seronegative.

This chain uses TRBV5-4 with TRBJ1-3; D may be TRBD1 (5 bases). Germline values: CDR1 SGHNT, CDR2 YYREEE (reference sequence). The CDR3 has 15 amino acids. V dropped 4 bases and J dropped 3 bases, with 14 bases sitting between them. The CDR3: CASSQQAGGGNTIYF. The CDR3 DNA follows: TGTGCCAGCAGCCAGCAGGCGGGGGGTGGAAACACCATATATTTT.

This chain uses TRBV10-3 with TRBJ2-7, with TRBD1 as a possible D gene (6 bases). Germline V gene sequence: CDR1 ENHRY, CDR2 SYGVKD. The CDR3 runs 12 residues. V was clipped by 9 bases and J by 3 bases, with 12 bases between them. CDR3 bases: TGTGCCATTCGCAAGGACAGCTACGAGCAGTACTTC. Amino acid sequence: CAIRKDSYEQYF.

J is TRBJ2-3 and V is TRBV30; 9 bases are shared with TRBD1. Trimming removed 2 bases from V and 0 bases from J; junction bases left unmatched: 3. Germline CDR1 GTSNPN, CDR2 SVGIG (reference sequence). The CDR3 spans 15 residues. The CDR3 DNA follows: TGTGCCTGGAGTCATGGACAGGGGAGCACAGATACGCAGTATTTT. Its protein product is CAWSHGQGSTDTQYF.

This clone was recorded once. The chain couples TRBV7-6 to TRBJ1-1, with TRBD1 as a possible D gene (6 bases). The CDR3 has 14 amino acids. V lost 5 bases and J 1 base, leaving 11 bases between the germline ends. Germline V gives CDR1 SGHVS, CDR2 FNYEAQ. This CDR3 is CASSPLTGNTEAFF. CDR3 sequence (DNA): TGTGCCAGCAGCCCTTTGACAGGGAACACTGAAGCTTTCTTT.

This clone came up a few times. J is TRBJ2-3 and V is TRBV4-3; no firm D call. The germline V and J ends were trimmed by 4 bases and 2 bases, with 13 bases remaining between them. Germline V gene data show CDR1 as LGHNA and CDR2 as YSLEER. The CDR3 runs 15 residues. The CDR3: CASSRDTRNTDTQYF. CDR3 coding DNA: TGCGCCAGCAGCCGAGACACCAGGAACACAGATACGCAGTATTTT.